This TCR beta chain was recorded in a study of shared clonotypes between healthy human individuals. This CDR3 has 14 residues. Between the trimmed V and J ends, which lost 5 bases and 0 bases, there was a span of 8 bases. Germline V gives CDR1 SGHTA, CDR2 FQGNSA. Findings and caveats of the study: Owing to a small donor count, the genetic and exposure-history diversity represented was limited. Clonotypes not shared had lower generation probabilities than those common to all four donors.

Repertoires were generated with immunoSEQ multiplex PCR, while TCRdb's copy carries only in-frame clones and drops some. The sample holds 2 million to 3 million clones, around nine tenths seen once. This clone was recorded once. Its antigen is unknown. The sequence came from a man aged 18 to 29 in good health. Sample: naive CD4+ T cells sorted from blood. Subset denoted: CD45RA+ positively selected. V usage is TRBV7-2 and J usage is TRBJ2-4; D is unresolved. The CDR3 nucleotides read TGTGCCAGCAGCCGAGACCTAGCCAAAAACATTCAGTACTTC. Protein product: CASSRDLAKNIQYF.